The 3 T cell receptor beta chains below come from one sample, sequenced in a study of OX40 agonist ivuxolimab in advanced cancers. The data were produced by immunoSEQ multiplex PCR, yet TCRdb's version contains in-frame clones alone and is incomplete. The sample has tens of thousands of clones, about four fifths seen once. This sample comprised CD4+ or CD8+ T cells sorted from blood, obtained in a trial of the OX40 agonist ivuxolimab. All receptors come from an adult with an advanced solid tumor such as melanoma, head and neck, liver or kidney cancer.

CDR3 in amino acids: CASSLLASGSPYEQYF. CDR3 bases: TGTGCCAGCAGCTTATTGGCTAGCGGGAGCCCCTACGAGCAGTACTTC. V is TRBV11-2 and J is TRBJ2-7, with 10 bases matching TRBD2. J was trimmed by 2 bases and V by 2 bases; bases with no gene match: 6. This CDR3 region has 16 residues. CDR1 and CDR2 (germline): SGHAT, FQNNGV.

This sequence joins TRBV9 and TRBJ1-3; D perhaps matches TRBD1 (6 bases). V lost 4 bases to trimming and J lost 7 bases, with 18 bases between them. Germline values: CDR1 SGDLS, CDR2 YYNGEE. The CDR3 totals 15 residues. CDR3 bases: TGTGCCAGCAGCTCCACCGGGACAACCGGCAACACCATATATTTT. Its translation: CASSSTGTTGNTIYF.

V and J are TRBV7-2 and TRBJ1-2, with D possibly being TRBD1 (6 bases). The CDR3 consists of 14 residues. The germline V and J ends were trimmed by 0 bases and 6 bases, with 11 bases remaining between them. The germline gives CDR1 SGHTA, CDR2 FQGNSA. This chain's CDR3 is CASSLAAGADGYTF. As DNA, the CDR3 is TGTGCCAGCAGCTTAGCGGCAGGGGCGGATGGCTACACCTTC.